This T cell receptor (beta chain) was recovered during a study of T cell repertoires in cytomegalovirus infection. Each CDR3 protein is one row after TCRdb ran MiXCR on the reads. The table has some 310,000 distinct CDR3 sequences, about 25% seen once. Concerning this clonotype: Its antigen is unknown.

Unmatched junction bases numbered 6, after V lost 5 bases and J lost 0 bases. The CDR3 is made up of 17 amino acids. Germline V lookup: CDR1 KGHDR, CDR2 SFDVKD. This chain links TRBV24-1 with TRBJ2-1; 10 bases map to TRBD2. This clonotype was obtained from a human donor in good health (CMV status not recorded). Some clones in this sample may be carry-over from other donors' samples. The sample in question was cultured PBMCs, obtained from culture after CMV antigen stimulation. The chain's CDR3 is CATSAPGLASSYNEQFF. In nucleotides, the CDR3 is TGTGCCACCAGTGCTCCGGGACTAGCGAGCTCCTACAATGAGCAGTTCTTC.